Listed below are T cell receptor beta chains from one sample, sequenced in a study of human thymus T cells. TCRdb keeps only in-frame clones here, not all; method: immunoSEQ multiplex PCR. This table has some 130,000 clones, over 85% appearing once. The sequenced sample consisted of thymus tissue. The receptors originated from a boy under two years old with a congenital heart defect but otherwise immunologically healthy. The CDR3 runs from the conserved cysteine through the conserved F or W. The D gene is left open where the match is weak. A clone size is listed for some rows: how often the clone was seen (once, few, many), or a class if it is expanded.

J	length	size	V	D	CDR3	DNA
TRBJ2-5	17	.	TRBV15	TRBD2	CATSRDDGSGDQETQYF	TGTGCCACCAGCAGAGATGATGGTAGCGGGGACCAAGAGACCCAGTACTTC
TRBJ2-7	14	.	TRBV6-5	TRBD2	CASRTSGSSYEQYF	TGTGCCAGCCGAACTAGCGGATCCTCCTACGAGCAGTACTTC
TRBJ2-1	15	.	TRBV7-9	.	CASSLEGDGYNEQFF	TGTGCCAGCAGCTTAGAGGGCGATGGCTACAATGAGCAGTTCTTC
TRBJ2-7	17	.	TRBV7-2	TRBD1	CASSLDSGQGASCEQYF	TGTGCCAGCAGCTTAGATTCCGGACAGGGGGCCTCTTGCGAGCAGTACTTC
TRBJ2-7	14	.	TRBV6-5	.	CASSYTDSYYEQYF	TGTGCCAGCAGTTACACGGACAGTTACTACGAGCAGTACTTC
TRBJ1-1	15	.	TRBV5-1	TRBD1	CASSSDRGRKTEAFF	TGCGCCAGCAGCTCGGACAGGGGAAGGAAGACTGAAGCTTTCTTT
TRBJ1-1	14	.	TRBV12-5	.	CASVRTSPNTEAFF	TGTGCTAGTGTCCGGACCAGCCCGAACACTGAAGCTTTCTTT
TRBJ1-5	14	.	TRBV28	TRBD1	CASSFGQGMQPQHF	TGTGCCAGCAGTTTTGGACAGGGGATGCAGCCCCAGCATTTT
TRBJ1-4	14	once	TRBV2	.	CASRLMRGNEKLFF	TGTGCCAGCAGGCTTATGAGGGGTAATGAAAAACTGTTTTTT
TRBJ2-3	11	once	TRBV11-2	.	CASTPFGTQYF	TGTGCCAGCACCCCGTTTGGTACGCAGTATTTT
TRBJ2-2	13	.	TRBV7-2	.	CASSLVNRGELFF	TGTGCCAGCAGCTTAGTGAACAGGGGGGAGCTGTTTTTT
TRBJ2-3	11	.	TRBV20-1	.	CSVTGTDTQYF	TGCAGTGTCACAGGCACAGATACGCAGTATTTT
TRBJ2-5	15	.	TRBV5-5	.	CASSFLWDLQETQYF	TGTGCCAGCAGCTTTTTGTGGGACCTCCAAGAGACCCAGTACTTC
TRBJ2-3	16	.	TRBV19	TRBD2	CASTEKLAGPTDTQYF	TGTGCCAGTACCGAGAAACTAGCGGGGCCCACAGATACGCAGTATTTT
TRBJ2-3	13	.	TRBV7-2	.	CASSLRDEDTQYF	TGTGCCAGCAGCTTAAGAGATGAGGATACGCAGTATTTT
TRBJ2-7	16	.	TRBV7-2	TRBD2	CASSWTSGGETYEQYF	TGTGCCAGCAGTTGGACTAGCGGGGGAGAAACCTACGAGCAGTACTTC
TRBJ1-2	16	.	TRBV7-2	TRBD1	CASSLGRGTGFRGYTF	TGTGCCAGCAGCTTAGGTCGCGGGACAGGTTTCCGTGGCTACACCTTC
TRBJ1-6	13	few	TRBV27	.	CASKEGSDSPLHF	TGTGCCAGCAAGGAGGGATCGGATTCACCCCTCCACTTT
TRBJ1-2	15	.	TRBV5-1	.	CASSFTGVKYYGYTF	TGCGCCAGCAGCTTTACGGGGGTAAAGTACTATGGCTACACCTTC
TRBJ2-7	13	.	TRBV6-1	.	CASSALDSRKQYF	TGTGCCAGCAGTGCGCTGGACAGTAGAAAGCAGTACTTC
TRBJ2-5	16	.	TRBV6-5	TRBD1	CASSYSRGRGWETQYF	TGTGCCAGCAGTTACTCGAGAGGCAGGGGGTGGGAGACCCAGTACTTC
TRBJ2-5	17	.	TRBV5-1	.	CASSLAYSAGVLETQYF	TGCGCCAGCAGCTTGGCCTATTCAGCAGGGGTTTTGGAGACCCAGTACTTC
TRBJ1-5	15	.	TRBV4-3	.	CASSQDVDGNQPQHF	TGCGCCAGCAGCCAAGACGTCGATGGCAATCAGCCCCAGCATTTT
TRBJ1-1	19	.	TRBV7-2	.	CASSLVWWRDPKLNTEAFF	TGTGCCAGCAGCTTAGTATGGTGGCGGGACCCGAAATTGAACACTGAAGCTTTCTTT
TRBJ1-2	16	.	TRBV6-4	.	CASCPPRRTEDYGYTF	TGTGCCAGCTGCCCCCCAAGGAGGACCGAGGACTATGGCTACACCTTC
TRBJ1-1	12	once	TRBV10-3	TRBD1	CAISGQGTEAFF	TGTGCCATCAGTGGACAGGGCACTGAAGCTTTCTTT
TRBJ2-5	16	.	TRBV4-3	.	CASSQEARGGRETQYF	TGCGCCAGCAGCCAAGAGGCGAGGGGGGGCCGAGAGACCCAGTACTTC
TRBJ1-2	12	once	TRBV5-5	.	CASSSGRVGYTF	TGTGCCAGCAGCTCCGGAAGGGTCGGCTACACCTTC
TRBJ1-3	17	.	TRBV4-3	TRBD1	CASSQDMGQGAGNTIYF	TGCGCCAGCAGCCAAGATATGGGACAGGGAGCTGGAAACACCATATATTTT
TRBJ2-2	14	.	TRBV18	.	CASSPFEVAGELFF	TGTGCCAGCTCACCTTTCGAGGTGGCCGGGGAGCTGTTTTTT
TRBJ1-2	16	.	TRBV4-1	.	CASSQEGTAPNYGYTF	TGCGCCAGCAGCCAAGAGGGCACAGCTCCTAACTATGGCTACACCTTC
TRBJ1-6	14	.	TRBV4-3	.	CASSQGRDNSPLHF	TGCGCCAGCAGCCAAGGGAGGGATAATTCACCCCTCCACTTT
TRBJ1-1	18	.	TRBV13	TRBD1	CASSVIAGTGDGNTEAFF	TGTGCCAGCAGCGTGATCGCCGGGACAGGAGATGGGAACACTGAAGCTTTCTTT
TRBJ2-7	13	.	TRBV5-1	.	CASSSSDVGVQYF	TGCGCCAGCAGCTCGAGTGATGTGGGGGTGCAGTACTTC
TRBJ2-7	16	.	TRBV27	TRBD2	CASSTQRLAGDNEQYF	TGTGCCAGCAGTACGCAGAGACTAGCGGGGGATAACGAGCAGTACTTC
TRBJ1-6	13	once	TRBV19	.	CASSSRTDSPLHF	TGTGCCAGTAGTTCCAGGACAGATTCACCCCTCCACTTT
TRBJ2-7	18	.	TRBV19	.	CASSNGGGQPPYSYEQYF	TGTGCCAGTTCTAATGGGGGGGGACAGCCACCTTACTCCTACGAGCAGTACTTC
TRBJ2-1	11	.	TRBV6-6	TRBD1	CASSRIGGTFF	TGTGCCAGCAGTCGGATAGGGGGCACGTTCTTC
TRBJ2-1	14	.	TRBV5-1	.	CASSLGWAWNEQFF	TGCGCCAGCAGCTTAGGGTGGGCCTGGAATGAGCAGTTCTTC
TRBJ1-6	15	.	TRBV15	.	CATSRGRAHNSPLHF	TGTGCCACCAGCAGAGGGAGGGCCCACAATTCACCCCTCCACTTT
TRBJ1-3	13	.	TRBV19	.	CASSIESGNTIYF	TGTGCCAGTAGTATCGAGTCTGGAAACACCATATATTTT
TRBJ2-3	18	.	TRBV7-9	TRBD2	CASSPYAGQRTSGNTQYF	TGTGCCAGCAGCCCCTACGCCGGACAGCGGACTAGCGGTAATACGCAGTATTTT
TRBJ1-2	12	few	TRBV28	.	CASSASDYGYTF	TGTGCCAGCTCTGCAAGCGACTATGGCTACACCTTC
TRBJ2-7	13	.	TRBV4-1	.	CASSQSVSDEQYF	TGCGCCAGCAGCCAGTCCGTATCCGACGAGCAGTACTTC
TRBJ2-5	18	.	TRBV10-3	TRBD2	CAISESRAGGPGGETQYF	TGTGCCATCAGTGAGTCAAGGGCTGGGGGTCCGGGAGGAGAGACCCAGTACTTC
TRBJ2-7	13	.	TRBV5-4	.	CASSLQGRDEQYF	TGTGCCAGCAGCTTGCAGGGCCGAGACGAGCAGTACTTC
TRBJ2-7	11	.	TRBV7-8	.	CASAGLLEQYF	TGTGCCAGCGCCGGCCTCCTCGAGCAGTACTTC
TRBJ2-1	21	.	TRBV4-3	TRBD2	CASSRKMPGLAGGRIIGEQFF	TGCGCCAGCAGCCGAAAGATGCCGGGACTAGCGGGGGGCAGGATTATAGGGGAGCAGTTCTTC
TRBJ2-1	14	.	TRBV13	.	CASSLGGGANEQFF	TGTGCCAGCAGCTTGGGGGGCGGGGCCAATGAGCAGTTCTTC
TRBJ2-3	14	.	TRBV19	.	CASSPTFYTDTQYF	TGTGCCAGTAGCCCTACTTTTTACACAGATACGCAGTATTTT
TRBJ1-5	16	once	TRBV12-5	TRBD1	CASGLVEPRDSQPQHF	TGTGCTAGTGGTTTGGTAGAGCCCCGGGACAGCCAGCCCCAGCATTTT
TRBJ1-6	14	.	TRBV5-4	.	CASSLDPGNSPLHF	TGTGCCAGCAGCTTGGATCCGGGCAATTCACCCCTCCACTTT
TRBJ1-2	14	.	TRBV6-6	TRBD1	CASRKKGTDYGYTF	TGTGCCAGCAGAAAGAAGGGGACAGACTATGGCTACACCTTC
TRBJ1-1	10	.	TRBV30	.	CAWVGSEAFF	TGTGCCTGGGTAGGGTCTGAAGCTTTCTTT
TRBJ1-4	16	.	TRBV18	TRBD1	CASSPGQGATAEKLFF	TGTGCCAGCTCCCCGGGACAGGGGGCAACGGCAGAAAAACTGTTTTTT